This is a list of T cell receptor beta chains from one sample in a study of T-cell reconstitution after alpha-beta-depleted transplantation in children. From the PCR reads, TCRdb called clonotypes with MiXCR, one entry per CDR3 protein. The sample holds around 360,000 distinct CDR3 sequences, approximately 10% seen once. Sequenced here: PBMCs from the stem cell graft donor, sampled from the stem cell graft. The receptor source for this set is a human donor who donated a stem cell graft to a child with acute lymphoblastic leukemia. CDR3s include the opening cysteine and the closing phenylalanine or tryptophan. Fields, in order: V gene, D gene, J gene, clone size, CDR3 DNA, CDR3 protein. D genes are given only for firm matches. The size entry is marked missing in some rows and otherwise reads once, few, many or a size class.

TRBV6-4,TRBD2,TRBJ2-1,.,TGTGCCAGCAGCCTAGCGGGAGGGGTGTCCTACAATGAGCAGTTCTTC,CASSLAGGVSYNEQFF
TRBV7-7,.,TRBJ2-3,many,TGTGCTAGCAGCCCGGGCCCACTAACAGATACGCAGTATTTT,CASSPGPLTDTQYF
TRBV27,TRBD1,TRBJ2-7,.,TGTGCCAGCAGCCGAGAGACAGGGGGCGAGCAGTACTTC,CASSRETGGEQYF
TRBV7-2,TRBD2,TRBJ2-1,.,TGTGCCAGCAGCGTTAGCCCGGGACTAGCGACTGAGCAGTTCTTC,CASSVSPGLATEQFF
TRBV15,TRBD2,TRBJ2-6,few,TGTGCCACCAGCAGAGGCATAGCGGGAGGTGGGGCCAACGTCCTGACTTTC,CATSRGIAGGGANVLTF
TRBV2,.,TRBJ2-1,few,TGTGCCAGCAGTGACAGGAGAGGCTTCTCCTACAATGAGCAGTTCTTC,CASSDRRGFSYNEQFF
TRBV7-6,TRBD1,TRBJ2-7,.,TGTGCCAGCGCAGGGGGTGCGGTCAACGAGCAGTACTTC,CASAGGAVNEQYF
TRBV20-1,.,TRBJ2-3,few,TGCAGTGCTAGAGACCCGACCCCAAATGGGTGGGATACGCAGTATTTT,CSARDPTPNGWDTQYF
TRBV6-1,.,TRBJ2-7,many,TGTGCCAGCAGTCGGGTCGGTCCCTACGAGCAGTACTTC,CASSRVGPYEQYF
TRBV6-1,.,TRBJ1-6,.,TGTGCCAGCAGTGGGAAGGACGGGACAAATTCACCCCTCCACTTT,CASSGKDGTNSPLHF